Reported below is one T cell receptor (beta chain). Sequencing was performed with immunoSEQ multiplex PCR; in TCRdb, only in-frame clones are kept and a portion is missing. The table has 48,000 or so clones, about 94% seen once; the top ten hold 23%. The record originates from a study of control samples from healthy donors and cancer patients. Trimming removed 5 bases from V and 4 bases from J; junction bases left unmatched: 6. Germline V CDR1 and CDR2: SGHDT, YYEEEE. The CDR3 covers 14 residues. Sequencing was carried out using PBMCs. V is TRBV5-6 and J is TRBJ1-5; the match to TRBD1 covers 7 bases. The receptor comes from a woman in her forties or fifties with head and neck cancer. CDR3 bases: TGTGCCAGCAGTCGTCGGGACAGTAATCAGCCCCAGCATTTT. This sequence encodes CASSRRDSNQPQHF.